These 31 T cell receptor beta chains were all obtained from the same sample, sequenced in a study of cytomegalovirus exposure and HLA in healthy donors (dated by TCRdb to 2017 to 2019). The library was obtained by the immunoSEQ multiplex PCR assay. The multiplex PCR relied on a mix of 60 forward primers for TCR Vbeta segments and 13 reverse primers for TCR Jbeta segments. In TCRdb, the immuneACCESS table is reduced to in-frame sequences with V and J assigned. These tables do not hold every clone; where another copy was compared, an unresolved V gene accounts for under half, and the others remain unexplained. The sample includes 100,000 to 150,000 clones, with approximately 80% observed a single time. Jointly, the top ten make up less than 6.5% of the sample. The sequenced sample consisted of PBMCs. These receptors all come from a woman aged 40 to 50 in good health and CMV-seropositive.

The genes are TRBV7-6 and TRBJ1-3; D might be TRBD1 (5 bases). The CDR3 is 14 amino acids. CDR1 SGHVS and CDR2 FNYEAQ come from the germline V gene. V was cut by 9 bases and J by 0 bases, with 12 bases left in between. This chain's CDR3 is CASGAGSSGNTIYF. The CDR3 DNA sequence: TGTGCCAGTGGGGCCGGGAGCTCTGGAAACACCATATATTTT. Full variable domain (outside the CDR3, taken from reference TRBV7-6 and TRBJ1-3): GAGVSQSPRYKVTKRGQDVALRCDPISGHVSLYWYRQALGQGPEFLTYFNYEAQQDKSGLPNDRFSAERPEGSISTLTIQRTEQRDSAMYRCASGAGSSGNTIYFGEGSWLTVV.

J is TRBJ1-2 and V is TRBV19; TRBD1 matches at 9 bases. The CDR3 spans 16 residues. Trimming at V came to 4 bases and at J to 4 bases, leaving 10 bases not matched to a gene. Germline CDR1 and CDR2: LNHDA and SQIVND (reference sequence). CDR3 DNA: TGTGCCAGTAGTACCCGGCCGGGACAGGGAGGCTATGGCTACACCTTC. Translated, it gives CASSTRPGQGGYGYTF.

With respect to this clone: The CDR3 does not end in the conserved phenylalanine or tryptophan, so this is likely a read error. The V gene is TRBV6-6, the J gene TRBJ2-2; the D gene is possibly TRBD1 (6 bases). The CDR3 has 15 amino acids. V lost 6 bases and J 0 bases, leaving 11 bases between the germline ends. Germline CDR1 MNHNY, CDR2 SVGAGI (reference sequence). The CDR3 region is CASRRQDSNTGELFV. The CDR3 bases are TGTGCCAGCAGGAGACAGGACTCGAACACCGGGGAGCTGTTTGTT.

The chain couples TRBV9 to TRBJ2-3; 13 nucleotides agree with TRBD2. Germline V lookup: CDR1 SGDLS, CDR2 YYNGEE. The CDR3 covers 16 residues. V gave up 4 bases and J gave up 4 bases; unmatched junction bases: 6. The CDR3 reads CASSSTGTSGADTQYF. CDR3 DNA sequence: TGTGCCAGCAGCTCAACCGGGACTAGCGGGGCAGATACGCAGTATTTT.

This clone has more than one count but fewer than ten. The rearrangement links TRBV5-1 to TRBJ2-1, with D perhaps TRBD2 (6 bases). This CDR3 region has 16 residues. Looked up from germline, CDR1 is SGHRS and CDR2 is YFSETQ. Trimming removed 4 bases from V and 6 bases from J, with 20 bases in between. The CDR3: CASSRVGGTRANEQFF. For the CDR3, the DNA is TGCGCCAGCAGCCGGGTGGGCGGGACTCGAGCCAATGAGCAGTTCTTC.

The chain carries TRBV6-1 and TRBJ1-2; tentatively, D is TRBD1 (5 bases). The CDR3 has 16 amino acids. Trimming shortened V by 4 bases and J by 4 bases, and 19 bases separated the two germline ends. Germline-derived CDR1 and CDR2 are MNHNS and SASEGT. CDR3 in amino acids: CASSATLETALYGYTF. CDR3 DNA sequence: TGTGCCAGCAGTGCCACCCTCGAGACAGCACTCTATGGCTACACCTTC.

The chain recombines TRBV4-1 with TRBJ2-7; 12 bases map to TRBD2. This CDR3 has 15 amino acids. The V and J ends lost 1 base and 4 bases, in that order; junction bases with no gene match: 2. Germline values: CDR1 MGHRA, CDR2 YSYEKL. CDR3 amino acids: CASSQGLAGAYEQYF. The CDR3 nucleotides read TGCGCCAGCAGCCAAGGACTAGCGGGAGCTTACGAGCAGTACTTC.

V gene TRBV28 combines with J gene TRBJ1-1; TRBD1 agrees at 10 bases. The germline V gene has CDR1 MDHEN and CDR2 SYDVKM. V was pared by 2 bases and J by 7 bases, with 4 bases of the junction left unmatched. The CDR3 is made up of 14 amino acids. Written as DNA, the CDR3 is TGTGCCAGCAGTTTAGGTGGGACAGGGGTTGAAGCTTTCTTT. Its protein is CASSLGGTGVEAFF.

This clone was counted a single time. The V gene is TRBV28, the J gene TRBJ2-7, with 7 bases identical to TRBD1. CDR1 MDHEN and CDR2 SYDVKM come from the germline V gene. This CDR3 has 13 amino acids. The J segment lost 6 bases and the V segment lost 4 bases, leaving 6 bases of the junction unmatched. The CDR3 DNA is TGTGCCAGCAGTTGGCCCCACAGGGGCGAGCAGTACTTC. As protein: CASSWPHRGEQYF.

The chain joins TRBV2 to TRBJ1-6; D remains unclear. This CDR3 comprises 11 residues. With 7 bases removed from V and 8 bases from J, the gap between germline ends came to 6 bases. The germline gives CDR1 SNHLY, CDR2 FYNNEI. DNA for the CDR3: TGTGCCAGCACCCCTGATTCACCCCTCCACTTT. This gives the protein CASTPDSPLHF.

This clone occurred once. V usage is TRBV21-1 and J usage is TRBJ1-4. TRBV21-1 is an annotated pseudogene. The CDR3 extends over 15 amino acids. CDR3 coding DNA: TGTGCCAGCAAGTTCGGGGGGTTAAAAGGGGAAAAACTGTTTTTT. This sequence encodes CASKFGGLKGEKLFF.

The V and J genes are TRBV6-6 and TRBJ2-1, with D possibly TRBD2 on 6 matching bases. The CDR3 length is 13 residues. V gave up 6 bases and J gave up 7 bases, with 13 bases separating them. Germline loops: CDR1 MNHNY, CDR2 SVGAGI (reference sequence). CDR3 sequence reads: CASSAGTANEQFF. The CDR3, as DNA: TGTGCCAGCAGCGCCGGGACTGCAAATGAGCAGTTCTTC.

This clone appeared a few times. The rearrangement joins TRBV18 to TRBJ1-1; D not certain. In germline, CDR1 is KGHSH, CDR2 LQKENI. The V and J ends lost 3 bases and 3 bases respectively, with 14 bases between them. This CDR3 contains 15 residues. DNA for the CDR3: TGTGCCAGCTCACCCCGGCGGGTTACGGACACTGAAGCTTTCTTT. It yields the protein CASSPRRVTDTEAFF.

The V call is TRBV5-1, the J call TRBJ1-6; 7 bases line up with TRBD1. The CDR3 loop spans 14 amino acids. Germline loops: CDR1 SGHRS, CDR2 YFSETQ. Losses at the gene ends were 4 bases for V and 5 bases for J; bases not matched to a gene: 3. DNA for the CDR3: TGCGCCAGCAGCGAGGGACAGAATAATTCACCCCTCCACTTT. Translating it yields CASSEGQNNSPLHF.

The CDR3, as DNA: TGTGCCAGCAGCCCCGAGGTAGTATACGAGCAGTACTTC. It encodes CASSPEVVYEQYF. J is TRBJ2-7 and V is TRBV7-2; D gene ambiguous. Germline values: CDR1 SGHTA, CDR2 FQGNSA. V lost 5 bases and J 4 bases, leaving 12 bases between the germline ends. The CDR3 is 13 amino acids.

This clone came up a few times. The junction departs from the called germline gene at one end, perhaps through a read error. The DNA for the CDR3 is TGTGCTAGCAGCTCGGGAAGGGGGCCTGGGGAGACCCAGTACTTC. It is translated as CASSSGRGPGETQYF. The chain combines TRBV7-7 with TRBJ2-5; 7 bases line up with TRBD1. There are 15 residues in the CDR3. CDR1 SSHAT and CDR2 FNYEAQ come from the germline V gene (reference sequence).

The genes are TRBV9 and TRBJ1-6, with D unresolved. The CDR3 length is 12 residues. The V and J ends lost 3 bases and 7 bases respectively, with 5 bases between them. Looked up from germline, CDR1 is SGDLS and CDR2 is YYNGEE. CDR3 sequence (DNA): TGTGCCAGCAGCGCAGTAAATTCACCCCTCCACTTT. This gives the protein CASSAVNSPLHF.

The chain has TRBV19 and TRBJ2-7, with D maybe TRBD1 (5 bases). The V end was cut by 3 bases, the J end by 5 bases, with 14 bases between. Germline CDR1 LNHDA, CDR2 SQIVND (reference sequence). The CDR3 runs 14 residues. Written as DNA, the CDR3 is TGTGCCAGTAGTATTGACAGAGGCCGGGACGAGCAGTACTTC. Translating it yields CASSIDRGRDEQYF.

This sequence joins TRBV2 and TRBJ1-5; TRBD1 might be the D (6 bases). The CDR3 has 15 residues. The V gene's germline CDR1 is SNHLY and CDR2 FYNNEI. V was clipped by 7 bases and J by 1 base, with 14 bases between them. CDR3 nucleotides: TGTGCCAGCAAAGAACAGGGAATAAGCAATCAGCCCCAGCATTTT. It encodes CASKEQGISNQPQHF. Full variable domain (remainder filled in from reference TRBV2 and TRBJ1-5): EPEVTQTPSHQVTQMGQEVILRCVPISNHLYFYWYRQILGQKVEFLVSFYNNEISEKSEIFDDQFSVERPDGSNFTLKIRSTKLEDSAMYFCASKEQGISNQPQHFGDGTRLSIL.

This chain joins TRBV10-3 and TRBJ2-5, with D tentatively TRBD2 (6 bases). The germline V and J ends were trimmed by 5 bases and 5 bases, with 15 bases remaining between them. The CDR3 is 14 residues long. The germline V gene encodes CDR1 ENHRY and CDR2 SYGVKD. This chain's CDR3 is CAISRELGSETQYF. In nucleotides, the CDR3 is TGTGCCATCAGTCGGGAGTTAGGTTCTGAGACCCAGTACTTC.

The chain recombines TRBV9 with TRBJ2-3, with a weak D call TRBD2 (6 bases). Trimming shortened V by 0 bases and J by 0 bases, and 11 bases separated the two germline ends. The germline gives CDR1 SGDLS, CDR2 YYNGEE. The CDR3 contains 16 residues. The CDR3 loop reads CASSVVGGASTDTQYF. The CDR3 DNA follows: TGTGCCAGCAGCGTAGTTGGAGGGGCAAGCACAGATACGCAGTATTTT.

This chain connects TRBV15 to TRBJ2-5; no clear D gene. CDR1 LNHNV and CDR2 YYDKDF come from the germline V gene (reference sequence). This CDR3 comprises 16 residues. With 0 bases removed from V and 1 base from J, the gap between germline ends came to 12 bases. CDR3 in DNA: TGTGCCACCAGCAGAGATAAAGAAGCCCCCCAAGAGACCCAGTACTTC. Amino acids: CATSRDKEAPQETQYF.

V gene TRBV2 combines with J gene TRBJ2-1; 7 bases line up with TRBD1. This CDR3 has 14 amino acids. Germline V gene lookup returns CDR1 SNHLY and CDR2 FYNNEI. J gave up 6 bases and V 6 bases, and 8 bases lay outside the gene matches. The CDR3 protein is CASRPGTVVNEQFF. In DNA, the CDR3 is TGTGCCAGCAGGCCCGGGACAGTCGTCAATGAGCAGTTCTTC.

V is TRBV4-2 and J is TRBJ2-7; 11 nucleotides match TRBD1. The V gene's germline CDR1 is LGHNA and CDR2 YNFKEQ. This CDR3 comprises 17 residues. J gave up 3 bases and V 2 bases, and 9 bases lay outside the gene matches. The chain's CDR3 is CASSQYTGTGGLYEQYF. CDR3 nucleotides: TGTGCCAGCAGCCAATATACCGGGACAGGGGGACTCTACGAGCAGTACTTC.

CDR3 DNA: TGTGCCAGCAGGCGGACAGGGTACGAGCAGTACTTC. Its translation: CASRRTGYEQYF. This chain joins TRBV28 and TRBJ2-7, with TRBD1 matching over 8 bases. Germline CDR1 is MDHEN and CDR2 is SYDVKM. This CDR3 is 12 amino acids long. Germline trimming cut 6 bases from V and 4 bases from J; bases unmatched to any gene: 2.

The V call is TRBV7-2, the J call TRBJ1-2, with a tentative D call TRBD1 (6 bases). The CDR3 is 12 residues long. V shed 4 bases and J shed 8 bases, with 11 bases lying between them. The germline CDR1 and CDR2 sequences are SGHTA and FQGNSA. The CDR3 region is CASSSQGEGYTF. The CDR3 DNA follows: TGTGCCAGCAGCTCACAGGGTGAGGGCTACACCTTC.

This clone occurred a few times. The genes are TRBV5-4 and TRBJ2-5, with D tentatively TRBD2 (6 bases). Germline V CDR1 and CDR2: SGHNT, YYREEE (reference sequence). This CDR3 contains 17 residues. V lost 0 bases to trimming and J lost 0 bases, with 15 bases between them. The chain's CDR3 is CASSLGPGLVYQETQYF. The CDR3 bases are TGTGCCAGCAGCTTGGGACCGGGACTCGTCTACCAAGAGACCCAGTACTTC.

The chain is built from TRBV7-2 and TRBJ2-7; 11 nucleotides agree with TRBD2. There are 16 residues in the CDR3. V shed 2 bases and J 6 bases; nucleotides not matched to a gene: 9. CDR1 SGHTA and CDR2 FQGNSA come from the germline V gene. The CDR3 spells CASSLISTSGTGEQYF. The CDR3 DNA sequence: TGTGCCAGCAGCTTAATCTCGACTAGCGGGACAGGCGAGCAGTACTTC.

The chain has TRBV7-3 and TRBJ2-5; D is undetermined. Trimming shortened V by 5 bases and J by 5 bases, and 9 bases separated the two germline ends. Germline CDR1 reads SGHTA; CDR2 reads FQGTGA. This CDR3 spans 12 amino acids. The DNA for the CDR3 is TGTGCCAGCAGCAAAAATGAGGAGACCCAGTACTTC. It yields the protein CASSKNEETQYF.

This chain uses TRBV5-6 with TRBJ1-2; 8 bases agree with TRBD1. This CDR3 spans 14 amino acids. J lost 4 bases, V lost 7 bases, and 9 bases had no gene match. The V gene's germline CDR1 is SGHDT and CDR2 YYEEEE. DNA of the CDR3: TGTGCCAGCTTGAGGACAGGGATGTTCTATGGCTACACCTTC. Its translation is CASLRTGMFYGYTF.

This clone has only one observation. The V and J genes are TRBV28 and TRBJ1-5, with unresolved D. This CDR3 has 14 amino acids. Trimming cost V 6 bases and J 5 bases, with 14 bases left between them. Germline CDR1 and CDR2: MDHEN and SYDVKM. The CDR3 DNA reads as TGTGCCAGCAGGACTAATATACCACATCAGCCCCAGCATTTT. Translating it yields CASRTNIPHQPQHF.